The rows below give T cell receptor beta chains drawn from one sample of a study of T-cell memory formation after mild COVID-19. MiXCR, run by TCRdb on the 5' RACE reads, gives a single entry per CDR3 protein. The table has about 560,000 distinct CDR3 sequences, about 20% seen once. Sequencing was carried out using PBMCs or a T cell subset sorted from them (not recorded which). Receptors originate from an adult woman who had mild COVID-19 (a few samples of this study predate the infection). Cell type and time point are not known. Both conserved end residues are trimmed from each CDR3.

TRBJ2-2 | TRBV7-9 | ASSLPRGHLAGELF
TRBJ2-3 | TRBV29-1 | SVSLQSSTDTQY
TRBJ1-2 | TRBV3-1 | DSSPPARKPYGYT
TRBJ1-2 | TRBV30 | AWTGSRGYT
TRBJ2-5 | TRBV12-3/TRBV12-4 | ASSGWGLPKETQY
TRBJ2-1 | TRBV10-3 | AISESSGELYNEQF
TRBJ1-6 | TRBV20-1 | SALSGGSSYNSPLH
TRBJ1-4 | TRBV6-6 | ASLREFGEKLF
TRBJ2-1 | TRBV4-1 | ASSQGPTGEQF
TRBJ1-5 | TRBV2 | ASTTPQGVGQPQH
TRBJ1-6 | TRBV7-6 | ASSAGTHNSPLH
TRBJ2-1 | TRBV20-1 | SARTPGQGRDEQF
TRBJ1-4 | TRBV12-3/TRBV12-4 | ASSSGQGGEKLF
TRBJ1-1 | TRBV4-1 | ASSQPQDGALAF
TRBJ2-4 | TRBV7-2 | ASSFGTGSGQY
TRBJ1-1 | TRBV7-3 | ASSLEAVRNTEAF
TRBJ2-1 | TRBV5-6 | ASSLAGGLYNEQF
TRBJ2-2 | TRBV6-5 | ASSYSKVAAGELF
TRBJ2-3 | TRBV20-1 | SAPPYRAGTTDTQY
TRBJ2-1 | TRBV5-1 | ASRYALPAASYNEQF
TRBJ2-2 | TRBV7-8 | ANSLGLEGTGELF
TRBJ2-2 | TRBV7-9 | ASSSSIGTGTGELF
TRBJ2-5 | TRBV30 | AWTVGGAQETQY
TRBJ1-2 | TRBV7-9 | ASTPLGNPHGYT
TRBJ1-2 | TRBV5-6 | ASGADSAYGYT
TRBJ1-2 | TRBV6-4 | ASQYKGTDPPNYGYT
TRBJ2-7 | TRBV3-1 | ASSQVGGSSYEQY
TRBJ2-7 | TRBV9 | ASSTGPSSYEQY
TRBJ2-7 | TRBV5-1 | ASSQDSGDRRSYEQY
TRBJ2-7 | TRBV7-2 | ASSLRQGRDEQY
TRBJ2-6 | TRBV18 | ASSPLQGASGANVLT
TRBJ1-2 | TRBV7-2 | ASSRPRTGANYGYT
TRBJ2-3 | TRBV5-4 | ASRTSGSTDTQY
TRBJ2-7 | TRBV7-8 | ASSLLRVSWGGLAGAYEQY
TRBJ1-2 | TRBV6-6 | ASSPFADGYT
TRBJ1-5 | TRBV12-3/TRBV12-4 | ASSPGDGNQPQH
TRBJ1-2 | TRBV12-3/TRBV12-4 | ASSLDRNRYGYT
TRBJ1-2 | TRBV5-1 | ASSLSLQANYGYT
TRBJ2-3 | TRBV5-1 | ASSLTTSGTTDTQY
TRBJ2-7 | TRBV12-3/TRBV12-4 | ASSLGTGGIYEQY
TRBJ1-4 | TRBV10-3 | AISEGSPGEKLF
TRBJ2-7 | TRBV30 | AWTSKVTYEQY
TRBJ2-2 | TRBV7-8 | ASSYGLAGDGTGELF
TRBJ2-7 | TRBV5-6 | ASSLGGGGNVYEQY
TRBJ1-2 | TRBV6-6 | ASRLPGQGRYGYT
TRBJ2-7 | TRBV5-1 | ASSSSKTTGLGYEQY
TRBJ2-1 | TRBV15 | ATSRVALAGGPHDYYNEQF